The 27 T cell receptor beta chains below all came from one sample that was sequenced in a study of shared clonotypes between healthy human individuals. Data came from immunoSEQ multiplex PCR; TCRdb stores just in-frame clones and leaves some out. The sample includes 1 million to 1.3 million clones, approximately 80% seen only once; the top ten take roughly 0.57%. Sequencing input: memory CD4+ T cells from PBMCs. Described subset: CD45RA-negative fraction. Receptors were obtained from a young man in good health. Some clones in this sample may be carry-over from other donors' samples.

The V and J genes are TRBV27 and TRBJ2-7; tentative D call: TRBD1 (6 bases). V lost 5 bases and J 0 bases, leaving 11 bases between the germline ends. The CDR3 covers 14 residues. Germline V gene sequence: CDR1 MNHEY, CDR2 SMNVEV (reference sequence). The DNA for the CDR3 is TGTGCCAGCAGTCCCCGGGACAACTCCTACGAGCAGTACTTC. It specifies CASSPRDNSYEQYF.

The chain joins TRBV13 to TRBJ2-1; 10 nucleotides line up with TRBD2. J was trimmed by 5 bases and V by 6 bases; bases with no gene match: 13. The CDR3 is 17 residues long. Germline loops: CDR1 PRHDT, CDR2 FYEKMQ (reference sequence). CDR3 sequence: CASRASGRIGADNEQFF. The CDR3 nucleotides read TGTGCCAGCAGGGCTAGCGGGAGAATTGGCGCCGACAATGAGCAGTTCTTC.

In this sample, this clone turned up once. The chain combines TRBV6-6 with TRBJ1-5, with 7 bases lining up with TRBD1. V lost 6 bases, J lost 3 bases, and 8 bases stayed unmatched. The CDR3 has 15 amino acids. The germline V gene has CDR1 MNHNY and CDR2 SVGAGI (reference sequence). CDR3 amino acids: CASSRTGQVNQPQHF. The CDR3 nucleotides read TGTGCCAGCAGCCGAACAGGACAGGTCAATCAGCCCCAGCATTTT.

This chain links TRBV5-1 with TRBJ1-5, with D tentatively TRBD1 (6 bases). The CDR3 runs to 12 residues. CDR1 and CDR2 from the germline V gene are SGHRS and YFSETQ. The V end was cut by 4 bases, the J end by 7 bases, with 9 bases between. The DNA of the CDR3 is TGCGCCAGCAGCGAACAGGGACAGCCCCAGCATTTT. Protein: CASSEQGQPQHF.

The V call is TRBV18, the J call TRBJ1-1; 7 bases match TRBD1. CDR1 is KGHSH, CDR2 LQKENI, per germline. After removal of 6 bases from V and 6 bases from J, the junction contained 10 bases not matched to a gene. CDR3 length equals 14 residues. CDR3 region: CASSPDREAAEAFF. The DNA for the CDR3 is TGTGCCAGCTCGCCCGACAGGGAGGCGGCTGAAGCTTTCTTT.

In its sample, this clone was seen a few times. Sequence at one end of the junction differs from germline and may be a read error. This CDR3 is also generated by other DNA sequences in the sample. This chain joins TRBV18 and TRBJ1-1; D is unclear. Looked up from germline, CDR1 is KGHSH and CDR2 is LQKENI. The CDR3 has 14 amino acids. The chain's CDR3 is CASSPESSNTEAFF. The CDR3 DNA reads TGTGCCAGCTCACCTGAGAGCTCGAACACTGAGGCTTTCTTT.

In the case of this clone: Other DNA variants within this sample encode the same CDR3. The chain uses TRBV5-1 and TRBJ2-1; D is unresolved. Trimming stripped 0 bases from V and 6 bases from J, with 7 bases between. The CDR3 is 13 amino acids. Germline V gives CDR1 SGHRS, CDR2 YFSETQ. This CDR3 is CASSLDPSNEQFF. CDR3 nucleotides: TGCGCCAGCAGCTTGGACCCATCCAATGAGCAGTTCTTC.

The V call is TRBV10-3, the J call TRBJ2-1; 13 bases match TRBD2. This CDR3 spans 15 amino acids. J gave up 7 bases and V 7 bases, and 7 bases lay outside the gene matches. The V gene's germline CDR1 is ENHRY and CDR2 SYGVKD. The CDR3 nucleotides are TGTGCCATCACCCCCGGACTAGCGGGAGAGAATGAGCAGTTCTTC. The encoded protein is CAITPGLAGENEQFF.

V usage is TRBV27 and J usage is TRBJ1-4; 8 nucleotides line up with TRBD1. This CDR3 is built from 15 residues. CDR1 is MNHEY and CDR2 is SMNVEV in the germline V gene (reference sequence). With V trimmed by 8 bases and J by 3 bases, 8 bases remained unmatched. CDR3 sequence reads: CASSLARGPNEKLFF. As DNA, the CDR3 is TGTGCCAGCTCCTTAGCCAGGGGGCCTAATGAAAAACTGTTTTTT.

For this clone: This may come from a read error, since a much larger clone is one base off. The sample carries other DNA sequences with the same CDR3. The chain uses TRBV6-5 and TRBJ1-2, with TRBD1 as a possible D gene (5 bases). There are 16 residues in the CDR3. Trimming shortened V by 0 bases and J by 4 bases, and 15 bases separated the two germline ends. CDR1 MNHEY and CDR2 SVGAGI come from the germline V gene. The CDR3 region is CASSYSGTGLPYGYTF. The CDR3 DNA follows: TGTGCCAGCAGTTACTCGGGGACGGGGCTTCCCTATGGCTACACCTTC.

For the CDR3, the DNA is TGTGCCAGTAGGGCGGACATTGGGAACACTGAAGCTTTCTTT. Translation gives CASRADIGNTEAFF. V gene TRBV19 combines with J gene TRBJ1-1; D perhaps matches TRBD1 (5 bases). V lost 6 bases, J lost 1 base, and 12 bases lay in between. The CDR3 loop spans 14 amino acids. Germline V lookup: CDR1 LNHDA, CDR2 SQIVND (reference sequence). Supplemented by reference TRBV19 and TRBJ1-1, the full variable domain reads DGGITQSPKYLFRKEGQNVTLSCEQNLNHDAMYWYRQDPGQGLRLIYYSQIVNDFQKGDIAEGYSVSREKKESFPLTVTSAQKNPTAFYLCASRADIGNTEAFFGQGTRLTVV.

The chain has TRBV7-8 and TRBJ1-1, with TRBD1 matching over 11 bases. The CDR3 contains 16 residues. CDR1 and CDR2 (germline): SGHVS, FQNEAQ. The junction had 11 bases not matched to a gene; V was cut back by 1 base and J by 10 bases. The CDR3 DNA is TGTGCCAGCAGCTTAGGGAGGGGACAGGGGGTCGGTCGAGCTTTCTTT. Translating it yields CASSLGRGQGVGRAFF.

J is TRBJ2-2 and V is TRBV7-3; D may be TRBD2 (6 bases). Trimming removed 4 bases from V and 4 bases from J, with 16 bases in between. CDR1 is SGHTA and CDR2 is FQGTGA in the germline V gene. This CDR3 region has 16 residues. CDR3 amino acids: CASSSFTLAFTGELFF. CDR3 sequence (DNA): TGTGCCAGCAGCTCATTTACTCTAGCGTTCACCGGGGAGCTGTTTTTT.

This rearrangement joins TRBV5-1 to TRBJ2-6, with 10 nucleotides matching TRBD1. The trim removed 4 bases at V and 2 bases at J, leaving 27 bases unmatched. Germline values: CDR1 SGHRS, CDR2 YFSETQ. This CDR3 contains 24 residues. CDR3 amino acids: CASSPSRLGLAGDRGIAGANVLTF. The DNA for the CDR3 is TGCGCCAGCAGCCCATCTCGTCTGGGTTTGGCGGGGGACAGGGGAATTGCTGGGGCCAACGTCCTGACTTTC.

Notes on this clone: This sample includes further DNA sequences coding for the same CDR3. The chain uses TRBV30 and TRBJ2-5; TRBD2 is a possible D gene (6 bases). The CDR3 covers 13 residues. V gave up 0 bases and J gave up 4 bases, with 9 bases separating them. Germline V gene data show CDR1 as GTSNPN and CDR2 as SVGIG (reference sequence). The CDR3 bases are TGTGCCTGGAGTGTCGGAGGGTCAGAGACCCAGTACTTC. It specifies CAWSVGGSETQYF.

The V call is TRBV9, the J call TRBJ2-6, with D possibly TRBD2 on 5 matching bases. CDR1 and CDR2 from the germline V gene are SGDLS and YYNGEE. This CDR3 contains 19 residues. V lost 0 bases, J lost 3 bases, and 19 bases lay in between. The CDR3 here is CASSVEGDPRRGGANVLTF. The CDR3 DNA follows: TGTGCCAGCAGCGTAGAGGGAGACCCCCGCCGGGGTGGGGCCAACGTCCTGACTTTC.

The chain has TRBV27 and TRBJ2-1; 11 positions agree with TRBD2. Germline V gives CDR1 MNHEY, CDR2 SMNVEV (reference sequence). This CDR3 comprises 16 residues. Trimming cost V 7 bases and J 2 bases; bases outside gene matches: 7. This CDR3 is CASTELAGVTYNEQFF. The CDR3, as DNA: TGTGCCAGCACCGAACTAGCGGGAGTGACCTACAATGAGCAGTTCTTC.

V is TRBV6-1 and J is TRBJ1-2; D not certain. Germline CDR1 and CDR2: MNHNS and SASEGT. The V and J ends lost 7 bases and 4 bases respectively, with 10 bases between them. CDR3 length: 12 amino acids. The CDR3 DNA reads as TGTGCCAGCACATTCAGGTCCTATGGCTACACCTTC. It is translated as CASTFRSYGYTF.

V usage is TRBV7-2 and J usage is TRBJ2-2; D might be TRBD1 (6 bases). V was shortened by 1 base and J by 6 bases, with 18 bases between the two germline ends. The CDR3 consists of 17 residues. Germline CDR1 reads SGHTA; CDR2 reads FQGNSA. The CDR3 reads CASSLVNHRVAAGELFF. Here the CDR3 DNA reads TGTGCCAGCAGCTTAGTCAATCACAGGGTAGCCGCCGGGGAGCTGTTTTTT.

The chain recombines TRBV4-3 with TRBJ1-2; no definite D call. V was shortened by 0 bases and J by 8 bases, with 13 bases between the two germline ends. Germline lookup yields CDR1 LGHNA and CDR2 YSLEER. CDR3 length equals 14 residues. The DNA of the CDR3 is TGCGCCAGCAGCCAAGATCAGGCCCCGGAGGGCTACACCTTC. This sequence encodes CASSQDQAPEGYTF.

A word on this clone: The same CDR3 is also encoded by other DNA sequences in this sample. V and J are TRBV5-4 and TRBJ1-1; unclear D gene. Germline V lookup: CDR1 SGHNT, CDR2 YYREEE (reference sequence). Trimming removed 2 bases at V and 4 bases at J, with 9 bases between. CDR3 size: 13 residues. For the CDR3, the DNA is TGTGCCAGCAGCTTCGCGGGAGGCACTGAAGCTTTCTTT. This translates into CASSFAGGTEAFF.

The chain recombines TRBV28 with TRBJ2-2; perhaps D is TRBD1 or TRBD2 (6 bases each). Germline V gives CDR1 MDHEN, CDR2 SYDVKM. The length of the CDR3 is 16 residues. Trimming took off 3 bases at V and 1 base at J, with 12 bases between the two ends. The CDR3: CASSFFGGGNTGELFF. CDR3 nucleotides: TGTGCCAGCAGTTTCTTCGGGGGCGGGAACACCGGGGAGCTGTTTTTT.

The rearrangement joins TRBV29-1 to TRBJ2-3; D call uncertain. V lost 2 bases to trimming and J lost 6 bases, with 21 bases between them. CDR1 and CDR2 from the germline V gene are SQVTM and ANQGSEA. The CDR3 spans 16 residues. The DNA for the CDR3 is TGCAGCGTTGAAAGCAGTGGGTCGTCCTCCGGGGATACGCAGTATTTT. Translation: CSVESSGSSSGDTQYF.

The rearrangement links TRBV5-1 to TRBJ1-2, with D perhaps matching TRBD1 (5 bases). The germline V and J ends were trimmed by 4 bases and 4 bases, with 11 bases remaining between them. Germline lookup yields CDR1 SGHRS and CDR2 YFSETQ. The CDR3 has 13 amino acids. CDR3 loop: CASSTGTGYGYTF. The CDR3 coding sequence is TGCGCCAGCAGCACCGGGACCGGCTATGGCTACACCTTC.

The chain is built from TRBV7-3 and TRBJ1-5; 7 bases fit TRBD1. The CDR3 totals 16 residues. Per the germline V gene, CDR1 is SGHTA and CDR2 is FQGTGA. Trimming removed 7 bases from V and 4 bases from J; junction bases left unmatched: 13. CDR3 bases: TGTGCCAGCATTGAGAGAGGGACAGAACCTAATCAGCCCCAGCATTTT. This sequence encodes CASIERGTEPNQPQHF.

CDR3 DNA sequence: TGTGCCAGCAGTTTAACGGTGGGGCCTGGAAACACCATATATTTT. Its protein product is CASSLTVGPGNTIYF. The V gene is TRBV27, the J gene TRBJ1-3, with a possible D match to TRBD1 (5 bases). Per germline, CDR1 MNHEY and CDR2 SMNVEV (reference sequence). The V end was cut by 2 bases, the J end by 2 bases, with 10 bases between. The CDR3 length is 15 residues.

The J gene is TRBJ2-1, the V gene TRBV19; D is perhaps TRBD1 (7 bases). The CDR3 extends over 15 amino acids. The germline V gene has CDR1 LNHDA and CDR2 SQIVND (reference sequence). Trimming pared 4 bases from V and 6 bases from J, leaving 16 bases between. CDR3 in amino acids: CASSSGTALRNEQFF. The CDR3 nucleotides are TGTGCCAGTAGTAGCGGGACAGCGCTCCGCAATGAGCAGTTCTTC. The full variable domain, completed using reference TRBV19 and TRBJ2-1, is DGGITQSPKYLFRKEGQNVTLSCEQNLNHDAMYWYRQDPGQGLRLIYYSQIVNDFQKGDIAEGYSVSREKKESFPLTVTSAQKNPTAFYLCASSSGTALRNEQFFGPGTRLTVL.